The sequence of this TCR beta chain was determined in a study of blood T cells in healthy people across ages (dated by TCRdb to the mid-2010s). Looking at the study overall: In model experiments, roughly one uniquely barcoded TCR beta cDNA molecule per two T cells was captured by template switching. Age-related changes in TCR beta repertoire diversity were measured in the study by deep sequencing normalized with unique cDNA molecular identifiers. Four age groups were formed from the donors: young (average around 15 years), middle-aged (approximately 42), aged (about 68) and long-lived (less than 85). To avoid experimental bias, donors of different ages were randomly spread across the sequencing lanes. For two donors (one aged 18 to 30 and one aged 80 or older), the study analyzed two additional independent replicas of 1 million unique cDNA reads from the same blood draw.

General study outcomes and caveats: The percentage of naive T cells measured by flow cytometry correlated strongly with observed TCR beta diversity. Since profiling was done on bulk unsorted PBMCs, naive and antigen-experienced compartments could not be conclusively compared. Total diversity estimates from one million sequenced T cells were considered lower bounds and underestimates. Compared with the aged group, more naive CD4+ T cells, fewer expanded clones and increased TCR diversity were shown by the long-lived group, suggesting age selection. Because donor CMV infection status was unknown, age-related changes in expanded clonotypes were potentially confounded. As age increased, observed TCR beta diversity per million T cells dropped in a roughly linear way, and a significant reduction was already evident by age roughly 40.

The CDR3 sequence holds 16 residues, the cysteine and phenylalanine included. Only the CDR3 portion is preserved as DNA: 48 bases, with reading frame beginning at the first base. V loses 5 bases, J loses 1 base, and the germline ends lie 12 bases apart. The germline V gene yields MDHEN for CDR1 and SYDVKM for CDR2. Systemically healthy Caucasian individuals from Russia, approximately 39 in total and aged about 6 to 100 years, were included as donors. Each donor gave ten milliliters of peripheral blood, collected into EDTA-treated Vacutainer tubes. Ficoll-Paque density-gradient centrifugation was used to isolate PBMCs, with at least 7 million per sample. Trizol reagent was used to extract total RNA from the PBMCs, yielding at least 5 micrograms per sample. Naive CD45RAhigh/CD27high T cell percentages were measured by flow cytometry on a PBMC aliquot from every donor. Preparation of the library involved 5' RACE. The sample was run on an Illumina HiSeq 2500. A second PCR of roughly 7 to 11 cycles was performed with a sample-barcoded 5' primer and a J-beta primer mix. A template-switch 5' adaptor carrying 12 random nucleotides introduced a unique molecular identifier onto each TCR beta cDNA molecule. Each sample yielded at least 3 million CDR3-containing paired-end reads. The Mint cDNA synthesis kit, primed by a TRBC-specific oligonucleotide, was used to synthesize first-strand cDNA from all RNA. All cDNA was treated with uracil-DNA glycosylase and then went through a first 18-cycle PCR with the universal primers M1SS and BC2_uni_R. As for the authors' bioinformatics: For normalization, 1 million high-quality reads, each with a distinct molecular identifier, were randomly selected from each sample. Instead of being binned into consensus sequences, reads with shared molecular identifiers were discarded. MiTCR, run with a Q25 quality threshold and the strictest error-elimination algorithm, handled CDR3 identification, clonotype clustering and error correction. A nonparametric unseen species model with Euler transformation was used to estimate a lower bound on total TCR beta diversity. TCRdb reprocessed the public reads (quality trimming at Q25 with fastp, clone calling with MiXCR) and kept in-frame beta chains. Every entry covers one CDR3 protein and lists the most common genes and DNA from its rows. TCRdb, not the original authors, processed these V and J calls. This sample gives about 1,500,000 distinct CDR3 sequences in total; roughly 27% of them show up just once. The ten largest account for roughly 8% of the sample.

Turning to this clonotype: No antigen is known for it. Per-base qualities were not stored, and no clone one base away is much larger.

This chain is built from TRBV28 and TRBJ2-6; the D gene could be either TRBD1 or TRBD2, each agreeing at 5 bases. This clonotype was obtained from a woman aged 30 to 39 in good health. Sequencing was performed on blood. CDR3 reads: CASSGRGDSGANVLTF. The sequence in DNA is TGTGCCAGCAGTGGGAGAGGGGATTCTGGGGCCAACGTCCTGACTTTC.